The 31 T cell receptor beta chains below were found in one sample sequenced in a study of shared clonotypes between healthy human individuals. Clones were read by immunoSEQ multiplex PCR, and TCRdb kept only the in-frame ones, dropping some. The sample has approximately 530,000 clones, approximately 95% seen once. Sequenced: naive CD4+ T cells sorted from blood. As to subset: CD45RA+ positively selected. These receptors were taken from a woman in her 30s in good health.

The chain joins TRBV28 to TRBJ2-7; 10 bases are a match to TRBD2. After removal of 4 bases from V and 4 bases from J, the junction contained 4 bases not matched to a gene. Germline lookup yields CDR1 MDHEN and CDR2 SYDVKM. The CDR3 is 14 residues long. The CDR3 sequence: CASSSSGSFYEQYF. The CDR3 region has the DNA TGTGCCAGCAGTTCTAGCGGGAGTTTTTACGAGCAGTACTTC.

V gene TRBV28 combines with J gene TRBJ1-5; D is ambiguous. Trimming pared 3 bases from V and 0 bases from J, leaving 9 bases between. This CDR3 is built from 15 residues. CDR1 is MDHEN and CDR2 is SYDVKM in the germline V gene. The CDR3, as DNA: TGTGCCAGCAGTTTTCTAGGTTATAGCAATCAGCCCCAGCATTTT. Its translation: CASSFLGYSNQPQHF. Using reference TRBV28 and TRBJ1-5 for the parts outside the CDR3, the full variable domain is DVKVTQSSRYLVKRTGEKVFLECVQDMDHENMFWYRQDPGLGLRLIYFSYDVKMKEKGDIPEGYSVSREKKERFSLILESASTNQTSMYLCASSFLGYSNQPQHFGDGTRLSIL.

Notes on this clone: The sample has other DNA sequences that encode this CDR3 too. CDR3 DNA sequence: TGTGCCAGCAGCTTAGAAGCATACGAGCAGTACTTC. It is translated as CASSLEAYEQYF. The chain links TRBV7-9 to TRBJ2-7; no reliable D call. The V gene's germline CDR1 is SEHNR and CDR2 FQNEAQ (reference sequence). With 1 base removed from V and 4 bases from J, the gap between germline ends came to 5 bases. The CDR3 covers 12 residues.

This clone has a single count. The chain recombines TRBV29-1 with TRBJ2-5; 11 nucleotides agree with TRBD2. Looked up from germline, CDR1 is SQVTM and CDR2 is ANQGSEA. V lost 6 bases and J lost 0; bases outside the gene matches: 6. CDR3 length equals 15 residues. The chain's CDR3 is CSVAGTSGYQETQYF. In DNA form, the CDR3 reads TGCAGCGTGGCCGGGACTAGCGGTTACCAAGAGACCCAGTACTTC.

This chain joins TRBV6-5 and TRBJ1-2, with 7 bases matching TRBD1. After removal of 4 bases from V and 5 bases from J, the junction contained 4 bases not matched to a gene. Germline loops: CDR1 MNHEY, CDR2 SVGAGI. CDR3 length: 13 residues. The CDR3 DNA sequence: TGTGCCAGCAGTTTCGACAGGGAATATGGCTACACCTTC. It specifies CASSFDREYGYTF.

The genes are TRBV14 and TRBJ2-3; D perhaps matches TRBD2 (5 bases). Germline V CDR1 and CDR2: SGHDN, FVKESK. Trimming removed 0 bases at V and 3 bases at J, with 10 bases between. The CDR3 contains 15 residues. DNA of the CDR3: TGTGCCAGCAGCCAAGAGAGGGAAGGGACAGATACGCAGTATTTT. This gives the protein CASSQEREGTDTQYF.

This chain joins TRBV2 and TRBJ1-5; D possibly corresponds to TRBD1 (6 bases). The CDR3 totals 13 residues. Trimming stripped 5 bases from V and 4 bases from J, with 9 bases between. Germline assignment: CDR1 SNHLY and CDR2 FYNNEI. As DNA, the CDR3 is TGTGCCAGCAGTCCCCAGGGGAATCAGCCCCAGCATTTT. Its protein is CASSPQGNQPQHF.

The chain combines TRBV6-1 with TRBJ2-7; D is undetermined. The V end was cut by 4 bases, the J end by 1 base, with 11 bases between. Germline loops: CDR1 MNHNS, CDR2 SASEGT. CDR3 length: 14 amino acids. Here the CDR3 DNA reads TGTGCCAGCAGTGTTCTGACTGAATCCTACGAGCAGTACTTC. Translated: CASSVLTESYEQYF.

V usage is TRBV7-9 and J usage is TRBJ2-1; 7 bases align to TRBD1. CDR1 and CDR2 from the germline V gene are SEHNR and FQNEAQ (reference sequence). V was clipped by 3 bases and J by 4 bases; unmatched bases: 6. The CDR3 runs 15 residues. For the CDR3, the DNA is TGTGCCAGCAGCTTTCCCGGGACAGCTTACAATGAGCAGTTCTTC. It translates to CASSFPGTAYNEQFF.

This chain links TRBV6-1 with TRBJ1-2; tentative D call: TRBD1 (5 bases). The germline CDR1 and CDR2 sequences are MNHNS and SASEGT. This CDR3 is built from 14 residues. V lost 7 bases and J 5 bases, leaving 17 bases between the germline ends. The CDR3: CASIPGPLLYGYTF. In DNA, the CDR3 is TGTGCCAGCATACCGGGACCTCTCCTTTATGGCTACACCTTC.

Points on this clone: The junction departs from the called germline gene at one end, perhaps through a read error. In DNA, the CDR3 is TGTGCCAGCAGTTATATCAGGGGTGGAGACACCATATATTTT. Amino acid sequence: CASSYIRGGDTIYF. J is TRBJ1-3 and V is TRBV6-5; a possible D gene is TRBD1 (6 bases). CDR1 is MNHEY and CDR2 is SVGAGI in the germline V gene. CDR3 length: 14 amino acids.

The chain has TRBV25-1 and TRBJ1-4; 7 bases are shared with TRBD1. This CDR3 is built from 14 residues. V gave up 1 base and J gave up 8 bases; unmatched junction bases: 4. CDR1 and CDR2 from the germline V gene are MGHDK and SYGVNS. CDR3 in amino acids: CASSESDRDEKLFF. CDR3 coding DNA: TGTGCCAGCAGTGAATCCGACAGGGACGAAAAACTGTTTTTT.

The V gene is TRBV28, the J gene TRBJ2-2; either TRBD1 or TRBD2 may supply D (5 bases each). Germline lookup yields CDR1 MDHEN and CDR2 SYDVKM. V was cut by 5 bases and J by 5 bases, with 18 bases left in between. This CDR3 spans 16 amino acids. The CDR3 region has the DNA TGTGCCAGCAGTCCCCCCTTGGCAGGGAGAACCGGGGAGCTGTTTTTT. Its translation: CASSPPLAGRTGELFF.

The CDR3 DNA is TGTGCCAGCAGTTCACGGACAGGGGCCCAGCCCCAGCATTTT. Amino acid sequence: CASSSRTGAQPQHF. V usage is TRBV2 and J usage is TRBJ1-5, with 9 bases identical to TRBD1. V shed 5 bases, J shed 7 bases, and the junction held 6 bases outside the gene matches. This CDR3 spans 14 amino acids. Germline CDR1 reads SNHLY; CDR2 reads FYNNEI.

The chain joins TRBV7-9 to TRBJ2-3, with TRBD2 identical over 10 bases. The germline V gene has CDR1 SEHNR and CDR2 FQNEAQ (reference sequence). V lost 10 bases to trimming and J lost 4 bases; unmatched junction nucleotides: 8. This CDR3 region has 14 residues. This CDR3 reads CATLAGVAADTQYF. CDR3 DNA sequence: TGTGCCACCCTAGCGGGAGTAGCGGCAGATACGCAGTATTTT. Using reference TRBV7-9 and TRBJ2-3 for the parts outside the CDR3, the full variable domain is DTGVSQNPRHKITKRGQNVTFRCDPISEHNRLYWYRQTLGQGPEFLTYFQNEAQLEKSRLLSDRFSAERPKGSFSTLEIQRTEQGDSAMYLCATLAGVAADTQYFGPGTRLTVL.

The gene calls are TRBV19 and TRBJ2-5; 8 bases map to TRBD1. The CDR3 totals 15 residues. J gave up 1 base and V 3 bases, and 4 bases lay outside the gene matches. Looked up from germline, CDR1 is LNHDA and CDR2 is SQIVND (reference sequence). The CDR3, as DNA: TGTGCCAGTAGTATCCGAACAGGGGGCCAAGAGACCCAGTACTTC. Its protein is CASSIRTGGQETQYF.

V usage is TRBV28 and J usage is TRBJ2-1; D uncertain. The V end lost 1 base, the J end lost 3 bases, and 7 bases lay between the germline ends. The CDR3 extends over 14 amino acids. Germline values: CDR1 MDHEN, CDR2 SYDVKM. CDR3 region: CASSLLLVYNEQFF. For the CDR3, the DNA is TGTGCCAGCAGTTTATTGTTGGTCTACAATGAGCAGTTCTTC.

CDR3 protein: CSVDWDEKLFF. The CDR3 DNA follows: TGCAGCGTTGATTGGGATGAAAAACTGTTTTTT. The chain couples TRBV29-1 to TRBJ1-4, with no clear D. This CDR3 is built from 11 residues. Germline V lookup: CDR1 SQVTM, CDR2 ANQGSEA. Between the trimmed V and J ends, which lost 3 bases and 6 bases, there was a span of 5 bases.

The chain links TRBV18 to TRBJ2-2, with 9 nucleotides matching TRBD2. Germline assignment: CDR1 KGHSH and CDR2 LQKENI. With 4 bases clipped from V and 2 bases from J, the junction kept 5 bases outside the gene matches. CDR3 length equals 16 residues. CDR3 sequence: CASSRDSGRNTGELFF. CDR3 DNA: TGTGCCAGCTCACGCGATAGCGGGAGAAACACCGGGGAGCTGTTTTTT.

V and J are TRBV7-2 and TRBJ1-2, with no clear D. Trimming left V 2 bases short and J 5 bases short, with 6 bases between. The CDR3 has 12 amino acids. CDR1 is SGHTA, CDR2 FQGNSA, per germline. CDR3 coding DNA: TGTGCCAGCAGCTTATTAGAATATGGCTACACCTTC. It specifies CASSLLEYGYTF.

The V gene is TRBV11-2, the J gene TRBJ1-3; a possible D gene is TRBD1 (6 bases). V was cut by 2 bases and J by 4 bases, with 24 bases left in between. There are 19 residues in the CDR3. CDR1 SGHAT and CDR2 FQNNGV come from the germline V gene. The CDR3 sequence: CASSLHELGALSLGNTIYF. The CDR3 DNA reads TGTGCCAGCAGCTTACACGAGCTGGGGGCCTTATCTCTGGGAAACACCATATATTTT.

J is TRBJ2-7 and V is TRBV28; 8 bases fit TRBD1. The CDR3 consists of 15 residues. V shed 6 bases, J shed 1 base, and the junction held 8 bases outside the gene matches. In germline, CDR1 is MDHEN, CDR2 SYDVKM. This CDR3 is CASSPGGTGSYEQYF. CDR3 coding DNA: TGTGCCAGCAGCCCTGGCGGGACAGGTTCCTACGAGCAGTACTTC.

The chain carries TRBV10-3 and TRBJ2-3; D is undetermined. The CDR3 is 12 residues long. Germline V gene data show CDR1 as ENHRY and CDR2 as SYGVKD. The V end lost 6 bases, the J end lost 4 bases, and 8 bases lay between the germline ends. CDR3 sequence reads: CAIRGEADTQYF. The CDR3 coding sequence is TGTGCCATCAGGGGTGAAGCAGATACGCAGTATTTT.

Note on this clone: This sample includes further DNA sequences coding for the same CDR3. The V gene is TRBV18, the J gene TRBJ2-5; D call uncertain. The V gene lost 3 bases and the J gene lost 1 base, with 0 bases spanning the gap. The length of the CDR3 is 11 residues. Looked up from germline, CDR1 is KGHSH and CDR2 is LQKENI. The CDR3 coding sequence is TGTGCCAGCTCACCCCAAGAGACCCAGTACTTC. Translated, it gives CASSPQETQYF.

The chain recombines TRBV5-4 with TRBJ1-6, with D possibly being TRBD1 (5 bases). This CDR3 is built from 16 residues. CDR1 is SGHNT and CDR2 is YYREEE in the germline V gene (reference sequence). V lost 0 bases and J 7 bases, leaving 14 bases between the germline ends. The chain's CDR3 is CASSLAVGGWNSPLHF. The CDR3 coding sequence is TGTGCCAGCAGCTTGGCCGTGGGGGGGTGGAATTCACCCCTCCACTTT.

This chain uses TRBV15 with TRBJ1-6; tentative D call: TRBD1 (5 bases). Germline V gives CDR1 LNHNV, CDR2 YYDKDF (reference sequence). The CDR3 spans 14 residues. V lost 3 bases, J lost 9 bases, and 12 bases lay in between. CDR3 coding DNA: TGTGCCACCAGCAGCAGGGAAAATAGTTCACCCCTCCACTTT. Protein: CATSSRENSSPLHF.

The rearrangement uses TRBV19 and TRBJ2-2, with 12 bases fitting TRBD2. The V and J ends lost 5 bases and 4 bases, in that order; junction bases with no gene match: 11. From germline, CDR1 is LNHDA and CDR2 SQIVND (reference sequence). This CDR3 contains 18 residues. The chain's CDR3 is CASSVASGRALGTGELFF. The DNA of the CDR3 is TGTGCCAGTAGTGTGGCTAGCGGGAGGGCCTTAGGCACCGGGGAGCTGTTTTTT.

This chain connects TRBV29-1 to TRBJ2-7, with 8 nucleotides matching TRBD1. CDR1 and CDR2 (germline): SQVTM, ANQGSEA. The CDR3 is 14 residues long. The ends lost 3 bases at V and 3 bases at J; junction bases unmatched: 7. Here the CDR3 DNA reads TGCAGCGTTGAGGACAGGGAAGGTAGCTACGAGCAGTACTTC. It specifies CSVEDREGSYEQYF.

The rearrangement links TRBV7-9 to TRBJ1-4; 7 bases line up with TRBD1. The CDR3 runs to 14 residues. CDR1 is SEHNR, CDR2 FQNEAQ, per germline (reference sequence). With 2 bases clipped from V and 8 bases from J, the junction kept 5 bases outside the gene matches. CDR3 nucleotides: TGTGCCAGCAGCTTATCAGGGGGTTACGAAAAACTGTTTTTT. Translating it yields CASSLSGGYEKLFF.

This chain uses TRBV10-3 with TRBJ2-1; 10 bases align to TRBD2. CDR1 and CDR2 (germline): ENHRY, SYGVKD. V was clipped by 3 bases and J by 5 bases; unmatched bases: 1. CDR3 size: 14 residues. CDR3 DNA sequence: TGTGCCATCAGTGAACTAGCGGGGAACAATGAGCAGTTCTTC. Translating it yields CAISELAGNNEQFF.

The sample holds one count of this clone. The chain joins TRBV10-2 to TRBJ2-7; possible D gene TRBD1, 6 bases. There are 19 residues in the CDR3. V lost 0 bases and J lost 4, with 25 bases in between. CDR1 WSHSY and CDR2 SAAADI come from the germline V gene. The CDR3 sequence: CASSESLTPGDGTGYEQYF. CDR3 DNA sequence: TGCGCCAGCAGTGAGTCGCTCACGCCAGGGGATGGAACTGGGTACGAGCAGTACTTC.